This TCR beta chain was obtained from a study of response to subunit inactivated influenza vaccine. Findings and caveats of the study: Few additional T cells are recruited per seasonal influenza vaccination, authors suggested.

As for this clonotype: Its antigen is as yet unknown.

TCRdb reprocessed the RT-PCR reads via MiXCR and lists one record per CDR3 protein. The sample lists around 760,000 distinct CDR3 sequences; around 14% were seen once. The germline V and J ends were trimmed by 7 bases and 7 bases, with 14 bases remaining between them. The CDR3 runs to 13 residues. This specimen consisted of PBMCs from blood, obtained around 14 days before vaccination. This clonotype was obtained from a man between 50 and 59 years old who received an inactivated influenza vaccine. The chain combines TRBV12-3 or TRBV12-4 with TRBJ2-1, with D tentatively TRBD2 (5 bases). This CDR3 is CASKRTEGNEQFF. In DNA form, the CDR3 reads TGTGCCAGCAAACGAACTGAGGGTAATGAGCAGTTCTTC.